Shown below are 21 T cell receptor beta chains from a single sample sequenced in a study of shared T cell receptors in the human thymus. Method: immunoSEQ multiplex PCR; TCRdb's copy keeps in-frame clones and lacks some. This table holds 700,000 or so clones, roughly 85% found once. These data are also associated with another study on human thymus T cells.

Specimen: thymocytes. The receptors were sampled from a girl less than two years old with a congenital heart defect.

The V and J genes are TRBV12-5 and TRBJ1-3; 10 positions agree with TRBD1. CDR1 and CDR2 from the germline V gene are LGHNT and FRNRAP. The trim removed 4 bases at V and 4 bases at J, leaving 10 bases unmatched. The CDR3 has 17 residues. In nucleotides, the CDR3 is TGTGCTAGTGGTTCCCCCACAGACAGGGGGCAGGGAAACACCATATATTTT. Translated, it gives CASGSPTDRGQGNTIYF.

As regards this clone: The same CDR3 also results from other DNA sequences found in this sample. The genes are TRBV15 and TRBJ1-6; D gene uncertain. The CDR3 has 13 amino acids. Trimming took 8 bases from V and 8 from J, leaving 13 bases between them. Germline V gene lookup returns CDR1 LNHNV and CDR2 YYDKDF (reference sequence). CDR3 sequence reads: CATSRGADSPLHF. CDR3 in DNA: TGTGCCACCTCACGGGGAGCCGATTCACCCCTCCACTTT. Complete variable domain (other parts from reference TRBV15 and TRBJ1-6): DAMVIQNPRYQVTQFGKPVTLSCSQTLNHNVMYWYQQKSSQAPKLLFHYYDKDFNNEADTPDNFQSRRPNTSFCFLDIRSPGLGDTAMYLCATSRGADSPLHFGNGTRLTVT.

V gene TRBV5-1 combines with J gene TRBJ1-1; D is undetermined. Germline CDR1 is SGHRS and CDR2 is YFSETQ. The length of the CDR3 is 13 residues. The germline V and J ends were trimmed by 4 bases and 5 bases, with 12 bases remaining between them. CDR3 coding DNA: TGCGCCAGCAGCACCCGGCGGGGTACTGAAGCTTTCTTT. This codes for CASSTRRGTEAFF.

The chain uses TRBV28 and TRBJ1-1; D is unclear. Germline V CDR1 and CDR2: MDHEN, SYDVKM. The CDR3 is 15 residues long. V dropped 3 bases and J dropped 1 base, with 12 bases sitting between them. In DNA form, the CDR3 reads TGTGCCAGCAGTTTCGGAGGGTTTAGGAACACTGAAGCTTTCTTT. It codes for CASSFGGFRNTEAFF.

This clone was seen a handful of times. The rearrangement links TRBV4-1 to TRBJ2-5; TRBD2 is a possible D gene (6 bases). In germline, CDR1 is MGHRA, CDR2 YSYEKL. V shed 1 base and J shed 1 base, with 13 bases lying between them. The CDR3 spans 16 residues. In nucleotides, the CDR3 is TGCGCCAGCAGCCAAGGGCTAACTAGCCCCCAAGAGACCCAGTACTTC. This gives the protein CASSQGLTSPQETQYF.

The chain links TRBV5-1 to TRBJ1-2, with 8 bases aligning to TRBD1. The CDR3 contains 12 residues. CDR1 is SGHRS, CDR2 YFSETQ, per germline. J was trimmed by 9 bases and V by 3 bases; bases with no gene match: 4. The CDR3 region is CASSSDRGRYTF. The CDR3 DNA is TGCGCCAGCAGCTCTGACAGGGGTCGCTACACCTTC.

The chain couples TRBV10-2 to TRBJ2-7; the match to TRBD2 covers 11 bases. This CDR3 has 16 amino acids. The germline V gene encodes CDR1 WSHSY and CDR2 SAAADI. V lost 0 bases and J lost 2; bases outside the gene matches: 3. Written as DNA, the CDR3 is TGCGCCAGCAGTGAGTCGACTAGCGGGATTCCCTACGAGCAGTACTTC. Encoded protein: CASSESTSGIPYEQYF.

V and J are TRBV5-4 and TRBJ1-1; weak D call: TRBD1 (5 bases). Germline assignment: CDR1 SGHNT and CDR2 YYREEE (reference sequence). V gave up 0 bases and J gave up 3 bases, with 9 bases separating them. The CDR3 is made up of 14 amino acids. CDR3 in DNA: TGTGCCAGCAGCTTGGCCTTAGGGGACACTGAAGCTTTCTTT. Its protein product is CASSLALGDTEAFF.

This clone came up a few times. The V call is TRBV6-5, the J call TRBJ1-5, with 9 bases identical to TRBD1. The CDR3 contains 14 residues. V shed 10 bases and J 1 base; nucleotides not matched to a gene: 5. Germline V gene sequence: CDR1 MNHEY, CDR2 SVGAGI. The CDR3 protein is CATKGQGSNQPQHF. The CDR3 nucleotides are TGTGCCACCAAGGGACAGGGCAGCAATCAGCCCCAGCATTTT.

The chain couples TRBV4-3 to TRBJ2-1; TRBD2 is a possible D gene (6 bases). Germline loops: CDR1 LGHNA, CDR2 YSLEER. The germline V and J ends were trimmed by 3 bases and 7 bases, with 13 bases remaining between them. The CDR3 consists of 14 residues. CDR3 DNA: TGCGCCAGCAGCCAGGGGCTCGGGGGTAATGAGCAGTTCTTC. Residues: CASSQGLGGNEQFF.

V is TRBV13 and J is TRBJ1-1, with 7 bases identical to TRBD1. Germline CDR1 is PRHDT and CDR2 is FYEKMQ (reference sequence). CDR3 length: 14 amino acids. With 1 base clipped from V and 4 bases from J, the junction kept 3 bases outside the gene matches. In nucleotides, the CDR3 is TGTGCCAGCAGCTTAGCTACAGGGGCCACTGAAGCTTTCTTT. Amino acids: CASSLATGATEAFF.

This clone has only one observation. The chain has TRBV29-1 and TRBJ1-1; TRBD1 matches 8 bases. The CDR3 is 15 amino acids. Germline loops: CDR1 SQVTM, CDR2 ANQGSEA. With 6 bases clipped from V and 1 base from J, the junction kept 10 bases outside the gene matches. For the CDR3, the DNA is TGCAGCGTAAAGAAGGGGACAGGCCAGAACACTGAAGCTTTCTTT. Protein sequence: CSVKKGTGQNTEAFF.

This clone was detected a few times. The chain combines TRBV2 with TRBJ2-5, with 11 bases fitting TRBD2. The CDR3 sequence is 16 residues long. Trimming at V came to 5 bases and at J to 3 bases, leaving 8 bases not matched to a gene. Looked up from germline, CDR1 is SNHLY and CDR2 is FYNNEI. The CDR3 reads CASSRGTSGPEETQYF. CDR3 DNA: TGTGCCAGCAGTCGCGGGACTAGCGGCCCCGAAGAGACCCAGTACTTC.

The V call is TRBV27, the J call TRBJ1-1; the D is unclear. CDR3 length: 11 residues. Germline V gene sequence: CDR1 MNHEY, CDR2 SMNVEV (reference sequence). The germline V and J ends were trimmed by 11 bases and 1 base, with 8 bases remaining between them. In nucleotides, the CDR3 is TGTGCCGTCCTTTCGAACACTGAAGCTTTCTTT. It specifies CAVLSNTEAFF.

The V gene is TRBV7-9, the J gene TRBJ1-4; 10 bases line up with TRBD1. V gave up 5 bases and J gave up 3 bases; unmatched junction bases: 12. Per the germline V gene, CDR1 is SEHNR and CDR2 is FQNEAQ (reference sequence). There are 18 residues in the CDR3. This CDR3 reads CASSHGRDRGRANEKLFF. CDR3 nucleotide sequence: TGTGCCAGCAGCCATGGCCGGGACAGGGGACGAGCTAATGAAAAACTGTTTTTT.

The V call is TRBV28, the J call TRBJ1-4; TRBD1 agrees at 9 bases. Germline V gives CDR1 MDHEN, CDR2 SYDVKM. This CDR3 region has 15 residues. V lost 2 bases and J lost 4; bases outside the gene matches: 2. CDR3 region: CASSLGDRDNEKLFF. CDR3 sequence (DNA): TGTGCCAGCAGTTTAGGGGACAGGGATAATGAAAAACTGTTTTTT.

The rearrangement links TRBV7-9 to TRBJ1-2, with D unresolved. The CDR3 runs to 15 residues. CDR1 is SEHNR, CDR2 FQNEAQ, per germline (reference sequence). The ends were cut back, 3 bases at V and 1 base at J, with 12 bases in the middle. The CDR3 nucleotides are TGTGCCAGCAGCTTCACGCAGAATTATAACTATGGCTACACCTTC. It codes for CASSFTQNYNYGYTF.

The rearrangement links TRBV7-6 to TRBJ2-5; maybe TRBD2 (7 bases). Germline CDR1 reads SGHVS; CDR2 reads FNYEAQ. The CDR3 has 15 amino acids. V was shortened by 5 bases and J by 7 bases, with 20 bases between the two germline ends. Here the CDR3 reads CASSPQGRDRGTQYF. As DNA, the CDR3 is TGTGCCAGCAGCCCCCAGGGGAGGGACCGGGGGACCCAGTACTTC.

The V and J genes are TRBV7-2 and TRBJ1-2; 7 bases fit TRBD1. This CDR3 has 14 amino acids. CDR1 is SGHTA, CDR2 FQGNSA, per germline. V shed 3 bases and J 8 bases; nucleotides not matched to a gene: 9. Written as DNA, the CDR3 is TGTGCCAGCAGCTTCCACGACAGGGCCTTCGGCTACACCTTC. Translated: CASSFHDRAFGYTF.

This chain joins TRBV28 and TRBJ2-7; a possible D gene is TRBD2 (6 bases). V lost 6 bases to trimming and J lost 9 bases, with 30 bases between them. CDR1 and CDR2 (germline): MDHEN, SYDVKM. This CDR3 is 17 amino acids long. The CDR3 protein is CASSRTGAGYRGRVQYF. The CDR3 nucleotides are TGTGCCAGCAGCCGAACCGGAGCGGGTTACAGAGGCCGGGTGCAGTACTTC. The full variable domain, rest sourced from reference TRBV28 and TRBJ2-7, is DVKVTQSSRYLVKRTGEKVFLECVQDMDHENMFWYRQDPGLGLRLIYFSYDVKMKEKGDIPEGYSVSREKKERFSLILESASTNQTSMYLCASSRTGAGYRGRVQYFGPGTRLTVT.

CDR3 region: CASSDIGLAGARETQYF. The CDR3, as DNA: TGTGCCAGCAGTGACATTGGGCTAGCGGGGGCCCGAGAGACCCAGTACTTC. The chain has TRBV2 and TRBJ2-5; 10 bases are a match to TRBD2. CDR3 size: 17 residues. V shed 3 bases, J shed 4 bases, and the junction held 11 bases outside the gene matches. Germline V gives CDR1 SNHLY, CDR2 FYNNEI.